These T cell receptor beta chains were read from a single sample in a study of CD8+CD57+ T cells in acquired aplastic anemia. MiXCR, applied by TCRdb to the reads, yields one record per CDR3 protein. The top ten clones hold 15% to 20% of a sample with 200,000 to 250,000 distinct CDR3 sequences, roughly 50% of them seen once. The sample consisted of sorted CD4+, CD8+, or CD8+CD57+ T cells (not recorded which) from PBMCs. Receptors were obtained from a human donor with aplastic anemia. CDR3s include the opening cysteine and the closing phenylalanine or tryptophan. Each record gives: J gene, D gene, V gene, clone size, CDR3 DNA, CDR3 protein. D genes are given only for firm matches. Some rows have no size entry. The others give once, few or many, or a class for an expanded clone.

J: TRBJ1-2
D: .
V: TRBV20-1
size: many
DNA: TGCAGTGCTAGCTTAGACTATGGCTACACCTTC
CDR3: CSASLDYGYTF

J: TRBJ1-2
D: TRBD1
V: TRBV2
size: many
DNA: TGTGCCAGCAGCCGACAGGGTTACTATGGCTACACCTTC
CDR3: CASSRQGYYGYTF

J: TRBJ1-4
D: .
V: TRBV6-5
size: few
DNA: TGTGCCAGCAGTTACTTAGGGGGGAATGAAAAACTGTTTTTT
CDR3: CASSYLGGNEKLFF

J: TRBJ1-1
D: TRBD1
V: TRBV20-1
size: .
DNA: TGCAGTGCTAGAGATCAGGGGGGAAACACTGAAGCTTTCTTT
CDR3: CSARDQGGNTEAFF

J: TRBJ2-3
D: .
V: TRBV29-1
size: .
DNA: TGCAGCGTTGGGGACGGGGAGGCAGATACGCAGTATTTT
CDR3: CSVGDGEADTQYF

J: TRBJ1-1
D: .
V: TRBV19
size: .
DNA: TGTGCCAGCTGGGGGTCGACGGGGAACACTGAAGCTTTCTTT
CDR3: CASWGSTGNTEAFF

J: TRBJ2-1
D: TRBD2
V: TRBV29-1
size: .
DNA: TGCAGTGCTAGAGAATCAACTAGCGGGGGGTATAATGAGCAGTTCTTC
CDR3: CSARESTSGGYNEQFF

J: TRBJ1-1
D: .
V: TRBV19
size: .
DNA: TGTGCCAGTATGACACAGGGAGAGGTTGAAGCTTTCTTT
CDR3: CASMTQGEVEAFF

J: TRBJ1-1
D: .
V: TRBV6-1
size: many
DNA: TGTGCCAGCAGTTTCGGGGGCACTGAAGCTTTCTTT
CDR3: CASSFGGTEAFF

J: TRBJ2-7
D: TRBD2
V: TRBV20-1
size: .
DNA: TGCAGTGCTAGGGGGACTAGCGGAAACTACGAGCAGTACTTC
CDR3: CSARGTSGNYEQYF

J: TRBJ2-3
D: .
V: TRBV5-1
size: once
DNA: TGCGCCAGCAGCCTTCAGTCTCCTCAGAGTACAGATACGCAGTATTTT
CDR3: CASSLQSPQSTDTQYF

J: TRBJ2-2
D: .
V: TRBV9
size: many
DNA: TGTGCCAGCAGCGAGGACCCCACCAACACCGGGGAGCTGTTTTTT
CDR3: CASSEDPTNTGELFF

J: TRBJ2-5
D: TRBD1
V: TRBV4-2
size: .
DNA: TGTGCCAGCAGCCAAGATGGACAGGGCGATGGGGTACACCAAGAGGCCCAGTACTTC
CDR3: CASSQDGQGDGVHQEAQYF

J: TRBJ1-5
D: .
V: TRBV2
size: many
DNA: TGTGCCAGCAGTGCACGACAGCCTAATAGCAATCAACCCCAGCATTTT
CDR3: CASSARQPNSNQPQHF

J: TRBJ1-2
D: .
V: TRBV19
size: many
DNA: TGTGCCAGTAGTATAGATAATCAAGCTAACTATGGCTACACCTTC
CDR3: CASSIDNQANYGYTF

J: TRBJ1-5
D: TRBD1
V: TRBV6-1
size: many
DNA: TGTGCCAGCAGTGACCGACAGGGGGTTCAGCCCCAGCATTTT
CDR3: CASSDRQGVQPQHF

J: TRBJ2-5
D: .
V: TRBV29-1
size: many
DNA: TGCAGCGTGGGGAAGGTCGGGGAGACCCAGTACTTC
CDR3: CSVGKVGETQYF

J: TRBJ2-7
D: TRBD2
V: TRBV30
size: many
DNA: TGTGCCTTCTCGAGCGGGGGCTCCTACGAGCAGTACTTC
CDR3: CAFSSGGSYEQYF

J: TRBJ1-1
D: .
V: TRBV4-1
size: once
DNA: TGCGCCAGCAGCCCCAGGACCGGCCCTTTGAACACTGAAGCTTTCTTT
CDR3: CASSPRTGPLNTEAFF

J: TRBJ2-7
D: .
V: TRBV7-9
size: .
DNA: TGCGCCAGCAGCTTGGGGACCTCCGAGCAGTACTTC
CDR3: CASSLGTSEQYF

J: TRBJ1-4
D: .
V: TRBV15
size: many
DNA: TGTGCCACCAGCAGAGCCAGGAATGAAAAACTGTTTTTT
CDR3: CATSRARNEKLFF

J: TRBJ2-7
D: TRBD1
V: TRBV3-1
size: many
DNA: TGTGCCAGCTCCCCCAACAGGGGCCTCTGGGAGCAGTACTTC
CDR3: CASSPNRGLWEQYF

J: TRBJ2-7
D: .
V: TRBV15
size: few
DNA: TGTGCCACCAGCAGAGATCGTTCCCCCTCTACCTACGAGCAGTACTTC
CDR3: CATSRDRSPSTYEQYF

J: TRBJ1-4
D: .
V: TRBV5-8
size: many
DNA: TGTGCCAGCAGCCTCGGCGCTCCGGGGGCTAATGAAAAACTGTTTTTT
CDR3: CASSLGAPGANEKLFF

J: TRBJ1-5
D: .
V: TRBV6-5
size: many
DNA: TGTGCCAGCAGTTACTCGGGACGGGTTAATCAGCCCCAGCATTTT
CDR3: CASSYSGRVNQPQHF

J: TRBJ2-7
D: .
V: TRBV2
size: .
DNA: TGTGCCAGCAAAGTTGGACAGCGAGTCTACGAGCAGTACTTC
CDR3: CASKVGQRVYEQYF

J: TRBJ1-5
D: .
V: TRBV18
size: few
DNA: TGTGCCAGCTCACCCCGGGACAACGGCAATCAGCCCCAGCATTTT
CDR3: CASSPRDNGNQPQHF

J: TRBJ2-7
D: .
V: TRBV6-4
size: .
DNA: TGTGCCAGCAGCCGCCGTAGGCAGATCTACGAGCAGTACTTC
CDR3: CASSRRRQIYEQYF

J: TRBJ2-3
D: .
V: TRBV24-1
size: once
DNA: TGTGCCACCCATAAAGGGGGGAGCACAGATACGCAGTATTTT
CDR3: CATHKGGSTDTQYF

J: TRBJ1-6
D: .
V: TRBV12-5
size: many
DNA: TGTGCTAGTGGTTTGGTACCAGAATGGGTCTCGGTGAATTCACCCCTCCACTTT
CDR3: CASGLVPEWVSVNSPLHF

J: TRBJ2-5
D: TRBD2
V: TRBV24-1
size: .
DNA: TGTGCCACCAGTGATCCTGCAAGCCCGGGACTAGCGGGTGTGGAGACCCAGTACTTC
CDR3: CATSDPASPGLAGVETQYF

J: TRBJ1-1
D: .
V: TRBV7-8
size: .
DNA: TGTGCCAGCAGCTCGGACACCCGAGCTTTCTTT
CDR3: CASSSDTRAFF

J: TRBJ2-7
D: TRBD2
V: TRBV10-3
size: .
DNA: TGTGCCATCAGTGAGCCACGGGGGGCATCACACGGGGGGGCTCACGAGCAGTACTTC
CDR3: CAISEPRGASHGGAHEQYF

J: TRBJ1-1
D: .
V: TRBV20-1
size: .
DNA: TGCAGTGCTAGACGACCCGGACAGCTGAACACTGAAGCTTTCTTT
CDR3: CSARRPGQLNTEAFF

J: TRBJ1-2
D: TRBD1
V: TRBV7-2
size: .
DNA: TGTGCCAGCAGCCCAAGGACAGGGGACGCCTATGGCTACACCTTC
CDR3: CASSPRTGDAYGYTF

J: TRBJ1-2
D: .
V: TRBV19
size: .
DNA: .
CDR3: CASSQQGGEEQYFGPGTRDYTF

J: TRBJ1-4
D: TRBD1
V: TRBV5-1
size: few
DNA: TGCGCCAGCAGCTTGACACCGACAGGGGGGGGTGAAAAACTGTTTTTT
CDR3: CASSLTPTGGGEKLFF

J: TRBJ2-3
D: TRBD2
V: TRBV6-5
size: once
DNA: TGTGCCAGCACGGCGGGGGGGAGGACAGATACGCAGTATTTT
CDR3: CASTAGGRTDTQYF

J: TRBJ1-6
D: TRBD1
V: TRBV3-1
size: few
DNA: TGTGCCAGCAGCCGCCGGCAGGGGGTGGGTTCACCCCTCCACTTT
CDR3: CASSRRQGVGSPLHF

J: TRBJ2-7
D: .
V: TRBV7-2
size: .
DNA: TGTGCCAGCAGCTTAGATCCAGGGATGGGCGAGCAGTACTTC
CDR3: CASSLDPGMGEQYF

J: TRBJ1-3
D: .
V: TRBV5-8
size: many
DNA: TGTGCCTGTCGTTCGACCGGAAACACCATATATTTT
CDR3: CACRSTGNTIYF

J: TRBJ2-7
D: .
V: TRBV7-6
size: many
DNA: TGTGCCAGCAGCTTAGGCGTCAGGGGCCGAGCCTACGAGCAGTACTTC
CDR3: CASSLGVRGRAYEQYF

J: TRBJ1-2
D: TRBD1
V: TRBV7-2
size: medium-sized
DNA: TGTGCCAGCAGCCCCGAGGGACAGCTTTCTGCTGGCTACACCTTC
CDR3: CASSPEGQLSAGYTF

J: TRBJ2-1
D: .
V: TRBV28
size: few
DNA: TGTGCCAGCAGTTGGGGGGGGGCCGACAATGAGCAGTTCTTC
CDR3: CASSWGGADNEQFF

J: TRBJ1-4
D: .
V: TRBV10-1
size: many
DNA: TGCGCCAGCAGTGAGTCGATTGAGAATGAAAAACTGTTTTTT
CDR3: CASSESIENEKLFF

J: TRBJ1-5
D: .
V: TRBV7-9
size: .
DNA: TGTGCCAGCAGCTTAGGACAGAACAATCAGCCCCAGCATTTT
CDR3: CASSLGQNNQPQHF

J: TRBJ1-6
D: TRBD1
V: TRBV7-9
size: many
DNA: TGTGCCAGCAATTCCAGGGGGCCCCTTGACTCACCCCTCCACTTT
CDR3: CASNSRGPLDSPLHF